This T cell receptor (beta chain) was captured in a study of T-cell reconstitution after alpha-beta-depleted transplantation in children. Whole-study findings and limits: Reports say that about two months after transplant, the alpha-beta T cells came out of several hundred graft clones that had expanded. Diversity of TCRbeta at day 60 was high in some patients, arising from surviving recipient T cells and thymic progenitors. Once a year had passed after transplant, T-cell counts and diversity came mostly from newly produced T cells.

Construction of the TCRbeta library involved unique molecular identifiers. Each CDR3 protein gets one entry after TCRdb re-called the PCR reads with MiXCR. This sample has 580,000 or so distinct CDR3 sequences, with about 21% found just once. This clonotype has a count of ten or more. Its antigen remains unidentified. This TCR was sampled from a boy younger than two who had a stem cell transplant for acute myeloid leukemia, so the T cells may come from the graft donor. Specimen: PBMCs, mostly from graft donor cells, collected 360 days after TCRalphabeta/CD19-depleted stem cell transplant.

The CDR3 region is CASRLPSGNTIYF. As DNA, the CDR3 is TGTGCCAGCAGGTTACCGTCTGGAAACACCATATATTTT. This chain uses TRBV6-5 with TRBJ1-3; D not resolved. Germline CDR1 reads MNHEY; CDR2 reads SVGAGI. The CDR3 has 13 residues. V dropped 6 bases and J dropped 1 base, with 7 bases sitting between them.